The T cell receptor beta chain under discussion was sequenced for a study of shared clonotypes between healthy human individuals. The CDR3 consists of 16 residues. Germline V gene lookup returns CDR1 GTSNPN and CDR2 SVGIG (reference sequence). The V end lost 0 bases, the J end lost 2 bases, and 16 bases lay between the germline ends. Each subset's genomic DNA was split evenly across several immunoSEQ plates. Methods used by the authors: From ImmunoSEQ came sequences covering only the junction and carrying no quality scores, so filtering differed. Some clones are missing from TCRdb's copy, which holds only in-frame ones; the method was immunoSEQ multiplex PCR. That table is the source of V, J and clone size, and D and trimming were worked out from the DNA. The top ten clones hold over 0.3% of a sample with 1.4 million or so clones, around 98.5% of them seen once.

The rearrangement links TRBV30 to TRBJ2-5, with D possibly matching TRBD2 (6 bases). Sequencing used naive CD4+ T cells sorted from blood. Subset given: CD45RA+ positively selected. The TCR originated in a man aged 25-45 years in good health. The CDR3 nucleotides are TGTGCCTGGAGTGTGGGAAATCGGGGGTATCAAGAGACCCAGTACTTC. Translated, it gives CAWSVGNRGYQETQYF. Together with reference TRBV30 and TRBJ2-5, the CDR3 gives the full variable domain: SQTIHQWPATLVQPVGSPLSLECTVEGTSNPNLYWYRQAAGRGLQLLFYSVGIGQISSEVPQNLSASRPQDRQFILSSKKLLLSDSGFYLCAWSVGNRGYQETQYFGPGTRLLVL.